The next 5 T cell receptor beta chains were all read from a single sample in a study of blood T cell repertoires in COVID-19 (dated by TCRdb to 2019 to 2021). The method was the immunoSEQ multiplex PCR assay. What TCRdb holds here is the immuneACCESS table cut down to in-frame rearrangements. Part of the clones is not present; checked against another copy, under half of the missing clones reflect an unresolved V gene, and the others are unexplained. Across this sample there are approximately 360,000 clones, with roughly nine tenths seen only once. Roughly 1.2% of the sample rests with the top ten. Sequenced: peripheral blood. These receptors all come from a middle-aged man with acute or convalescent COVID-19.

CDR3 in amino acids: CASSQQYPGQSRKVVFF. The CDR3 bases are TGTGCCAGCAGCCAACAATACCCGGGACAGTCAAGAAAGGTTGTGTTTTTT. This chain links TRBV11-2 with TRBJ1-4; 7 nucleotides align to TRBD1. After removal of 5 bases from V and 15 bases from J, the junction contained 24 bases not matched to a gene. From germline, CDR1 is SGHAT and CDR2 FQNNGV. CDR3 length: 17 amino acids.

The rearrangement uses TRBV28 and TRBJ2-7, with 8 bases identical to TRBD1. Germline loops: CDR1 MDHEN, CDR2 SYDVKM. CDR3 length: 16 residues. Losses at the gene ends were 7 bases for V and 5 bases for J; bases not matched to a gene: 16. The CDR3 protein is CASKPHPRDRTHEQYF. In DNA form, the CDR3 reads TGTGCCAGCAAACCTCACCCCCGGGACAGGACGCACGAGCAGTACTTC.

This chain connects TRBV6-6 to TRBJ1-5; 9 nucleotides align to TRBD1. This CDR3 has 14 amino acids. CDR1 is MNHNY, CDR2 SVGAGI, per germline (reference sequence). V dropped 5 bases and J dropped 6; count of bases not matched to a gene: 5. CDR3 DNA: TGTGCCAGCAGTGTTACAGGGGGCGGTCAGCCCCAGCATTTT. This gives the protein CASSVTGGGQPQHF.

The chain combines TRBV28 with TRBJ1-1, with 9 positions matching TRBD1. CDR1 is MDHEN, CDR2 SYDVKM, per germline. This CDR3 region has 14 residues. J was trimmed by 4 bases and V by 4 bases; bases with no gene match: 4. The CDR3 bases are TGTGCCAGCAGTTACGACAGGGGGAGCACTGAAGCTTTCTTT. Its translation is CASSYDRGSTEAFF.

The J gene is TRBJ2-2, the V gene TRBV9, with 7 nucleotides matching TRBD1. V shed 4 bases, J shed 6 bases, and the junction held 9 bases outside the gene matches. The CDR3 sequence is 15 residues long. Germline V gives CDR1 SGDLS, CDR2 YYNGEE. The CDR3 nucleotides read TGTGCCAGCAGCCCACCACAGGGGATGGCCGGGGAGCTGTTTTTT. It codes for CASSPPQGMAGELFF.